This section outlines one T cell receptor (beta chain) sequence together with its context. This CDR3 has 16 amino acids. V shed 0 bases and J 3 bases; nucleotides not matched to a gene: 2. Germline V lookup: CDR1 KGHDR, CDR2 SFDVKD. TCRdb keeps only in-frame clones here, not all; method: immunoSEQ multiplex PCR. There are 95,000 to 150,000 clones in the sample; roughly 87% occur only once, and 7% to 10% lies in the top ten. The data originate from a study of control samples from healthy donors and cancer patients. The receptor was isolated from a man aged 40-50 years in good health. The sequenced sample was blood. The V gene is TRBV24-1, the J gene TRBJ1-2; 11 bases agree with TRBD1. DNA for the CDR3: TGTGCCACCAGTGATTTGGGACAGGGGGCGTACTATGGCTACACCTTC. It specifies CATSDLGQGAYYGYTF.